A single sample is the source of the 19 T cell receptor beta chains below, sequenced in a study of blood T cell repertoires in COVID-19. TCRdb keeps only in-frame clones here, not all; method: immunoSEQ multiplex PCR. Among some 77,000 clones listed, roughly 82% were seen once. Input material: peripheral blood. The receptors stem from a woman aged 55-70 years with acute or convalescent COVID-19.

This clone was observed a single time. The chain is built from TRBV6-4 and TRBJ1-5; TRBD1 matches at 7 bases. Germline CDR1 MRHNA, CDR2 SNTAGT. V lost 6 bases and J lost 7; bases outside the gene matches: 9. The CDR3 totals 14 residues. The CDR3 sequence is CASSVDRAEQPQHF. DNA of the CDR3: TGTGCCAGCAGCGTAGACAGGGCGGAACAGCCCCAGCATTTT.

This chain joins TRBV5-5 and TRBJ1-6, with TRBD1 matching over 8 bases. The germline gives CDR1 SGHKS, CDR2 YYEKEE (reference sequence). V dropped 2 bases and J dropped 12; count of bases not matched to a gene: 10. This CDR3 is built from 15 residues. The chain's CDR3 is CASSFRGLNVEPLHF. CDR3 in DNA: TGTGCCAGCAGCTTCAGGGGGCTTAACGTGGAACCCCTCCACTTT.

For the CDR3, the DNA is TGTGCCAGCAGTTTACTGGACAGGTATAGCAATCAGCCCCAGCATTTT. Its protein is CASSLLDRYSNQPQHF. The J gene is TRBJ1-5, the V gene TRBV28; 7 bases line up with TRBD1. V was pared by 2 bases and J by 0 bases, with 4 bases of the junction left unmatched. The CDR3 covers 16 residues. Germline V CDR1 and CDR2: MDHEN, SYDVKM.

The chain has TRBV9 and TRBJ2-7, with D unresolved. V was cut by 0 bases and J by 4 bases, with 14 bases left in between. Per the germline V gene, CDR1 is SGDLS and CDR2 is YYNGEE. The CDR3 totals 15 residues. As DNA, the CDR3 is TGTGCCAGCAGCGTAGGACATCTATCAAATTACGAGCAGTACTTC. Protein: CASSVGHLSNYEQYF.

The gene calls are TRBV5-4 and TRBJ2-1, with 14 bases fitting TRBD2. From germline, CDR1 is SGHNT and CDR2 YYREEE (reference sequence). V shed 4 bases, J shed 1 base, and the junction held 4 bases outside the gene matches. There are 17 residues in the CDR3. The CDR3 spells CASSPTSGRASYNEQFF. As DNA, the CDR3 is TGTGCCAGCAGCCCGACTAGCGGGAGGGCATCCTACAATGAGCAGTTCTTC. Based on the CDR3 plus reference TRBV5-4 and TRBJ2-1, the full variable domain is ETGVTQSPTHLIKTRGQQVTLRCSSQSGHNTVSWYQQALGQGPQFIFQYYREEENGRGNFPPRFSGLQFPNYSSELNVNALELDDSALYLCASSPTSGRASYNEQFFGPGTRLTVL.

J is TRBJ1-1 and V is TRBV6-5, with TRBD1 as a possible D gene (6 bases). The CDR3 extends over 14 amino acids. Germline assignment: CDR1 MNHEY and CDR2 SVGAGI. V shed 7 bases and J shed 2 bases, with 14 bases lying between them. Written as DNA, the CDR3 is TGTGCCAGCAAAGAGAGGGGGGGAAACACTGAAGCTTTCTTT. As protein: CASKERGGNTEAFF.

This sequence joins TRBV12-3 or TRBV12-4 and TRBJ1-2, with 7 bases matching TRBD1. The CDR3 totals 13 residues. Trimming took 1 base from V and 7 from J; bases not matched to a gene: 3. CDR3 residues: CASSLDNRGGYTF. The CDR3 DNA is TGTGCCAGCAGTTTAGACAACAGGGGTGGCTACACCTTC.

In its sample, this clone was seen once. The chain recombines TRBV19 with TRBJ2-5; 9 bases agree with TRBD2. The CDR3 is made up of 17 amino acids. Germline CDR1 LNHDA, CDR2 SQIVND (reference sequence). J was trimmed by 6 bases and V by 5 bases; bases with no gene match: 16. The CDR3 DNA sequence: TGTGCCAGTAGTGCCGACCGCGGGGCGGGGGGGTGGAAGACCCAGTACTTC. Amino acid sequence: CASSADRGAGGWKTQYF.

In its sample, this clone was seen a few times. The J gene is TRBJ2-1, the V gene TRBV7-9; 13 bases fit TRBD2. The junction had 5 bases not matched to a gene; V was cut back by 4 bases and J by 5 bases. The CDR3 is 16 amino acids. Germline V gene lookup returns CDR1 SEHNR and CDR2 FQNEAQ (reference sequence). CDR3 region: CASSYGLAGDDNEQFF. The CDR3 DNA follows: TGTGCCAGCAGCTACGGACTAGCGGGAGATGACAATGAGCAGTTCTTC.

CDR3 sequence reads: CASSMGRARSPYNEQFF. The CDR3 DNA reads as TGTGCCAGTAGTATGGGCAGGGCCCGATCCCCCTACAATGAGCAGTTCTTC. The rearrangement joins TRBV19 to TRBJ2-1; tentative D call: TRBD1 (5 bases). This CDR3 region has 17 residues. Germline V CDR1 and CDR2: LNHDA, SQIVND (reference sequence). V shed 3 bases and J shed 2 bases, with 17 bases lying between them.

Only a few counts were recorded for this clone. The chain recombines TRBV20-1 with TRBJ2-7; TRBD2 matches at 11 bases. This CDR3 contains 14 residues. From germline, CDR1 is DFQATT and CDR2 SNEGSKA (reference sequence). V shed 3 bases and J 4 bases; nucleotides not matched to a gene: 5. CDR3 protein: CSASAPSGGYEQYF. CDR3 nucleotide sequence: TGCAGTGCTAGTGCACCTAGCGGGGGGTACGAGCAGTACTTC.

V is TRBV27 and J is TRBJ1-1, with TRBD1 matching 8 bases. The trim removed 2 bases at V and 8 bases at J, leaving 4 bases unmatched. The CDR3 covers 13 residues. CDR1 is MNHEY, CDR2 SMNVEV, per germline (reference sequence). The CDR3 loop reads CASSLAGGAEAFF. CDR3 nucleotides: TGTGCCAGCAGTTTAGCAGGGGGCGCCGAAGCTTTCTTT.

This clone has a single count. This chain connects TRBV7-3 to TRBJ2-3, with TRBD2 identical over 14 bases. Per the germline V gene, CDR1 is SGHTA and CDR2 is FQGTGA. The CDR3 runs 16 residues. Trimming took 4 bases from V and 4 from J; bases not matched to a gene: 4. CDR3 coding DNA: TGTGCCAGCAGCTCGGGACTAGCGGGAGCAGCAGATACGCAGTATTTT. It yields the protein CASSSGLAGAADTQYF.

The chain is built from TRBV5-8 and TRBJ1-2; TRBD1 agrees at 8 bases. Germline lookup yields CDR1 SGHTS and CDR2 YDEGEE. This CDR3 region has 14 residues. V dropped 0 bases and J dropped 5; count of bases not matched to a gene: 3. The CDR3 region is CASSLAGGPYGYTF. The CDR3 bases are TGTGCCAGCAGCTTGGCAGGGGGCCCGTATGGCTACACCTTC.

This chain connects TRBV5-1 to TRBJ2-1, with 12 positions matching TRBD1. The ends lost 2 bases at V and 10 bases at J; junction bases unmatched: 4. Germline V gene data show CDR1 as SGHRS and CDR2 as YFSETQ. This CDR3 has 14 amino acids. CDR3 in amino acids: CASSLSGTGGEQFF. CDR3 bases: TGCGCCAGCAGCTTATCCGGGACAGGGGGCGAGCAGTTCTTC.

This chain links TRBV9 with TRBJ1-1; D is ambiguous. Germline V gene data show CDR1 as SGDLS and CDR2 as YYNGEE. V gave up 0 bases and J gave up 6 bases, with 9 bases separating them. CDR3 length: 13 residues. CDR3 bases: TGTGCCAGCAGCGTAGGCGGAGTCGCTGAAGCTTTCTTT. Translating it yields CASSVGGVAEAFF.

This clone has more than one count but fewer than ten. J is TRBJ1-1 and V is TRBV2, with 8 bases identical to TRBD1. This CDR3 contains 13 residues. V shed 8 bases, J shed 4 bases, and the junction held 6 bases outside the gene matches. Germline-derived CDR1 and CDR2 are SNHLY and FYNNEI. The CDR3 loop reads CASHRGESTEAFF. In DNA, the CDR3 is TGTGCCAGCCACAGGGGGGAGAGCACTGAAGCTTTCTTT.

The genes are TRBV6-6 and TRBJ1-1; 10 nucleotides agree with TRBD1. The germline gives CDR1 MNHNY, CDR2 SVGAGI (reference sequence). This CDR3 has 17 residues. The V and J ends lost 5 bases and 0 bases, in that order; junction bases with no gene match: 9. The CDR3 sequence is CASSLGTGVGMNTEAFF. The CDR3 region has the DNA TGTGCCAGCAGTCTCGGGACAGGGGTCGGGATGAACACTGAAGCTTTCTTT.

The V gene is TRBV29-1, the J gene TRBJ2-5; D remains ambiguous. V shed 1 base and J shed 4 bases, with 13 bases lying between them. The length of the CDR3 is 14 residues. CDR1 and CDR2 (germline): SQVTM, ANQGSEA. This chain's CDR3 is CSVEGRGRRETQYF. CDR3 in DNA: TGCAGCGTTGAAGGGCGCGGTCGGCGAGAGACCCAGTACTTC.